One T cell receptor (beta chain) is described in this entry. The antigen remains undetermined. Investigators excluded patients with uncontrolled infection, other autoimmune disease, pregnancy or lactation. Template material for amplifying TCR beta CDR3 regions consisted of RNA transcripts. Initially, a first-round RT-PCR of the TCR CDR3 employed the HTBI primer set. TCRdb called the multiplex PCR reads again in MiXCR, with one record for every CDR3 protein. The sample has around 190,000 distinct CDR3 sequences; less than 20% are singletons. The data are from a study of T cells in Graves' hyperthyroidism and ophthalmopathy. General study results and limits: Ophthalmopathy and stable hyperthyroidism were separated by a 13 V-J model. Expanded thyroid clonotypes (above 0.001) were mostly also found in blood. With a median lead of around 6.7 months before onset, the model predicted ophthalmopathy.

V was clipped by 8 bases and J by 5 bases, with 15 bases between them. The CDR3 has 13 amino acids. From germline, CDR1 is MRHNA and CDR2 SNTAGT. The chain is built from TRBV6-4 and TRBJ1-1; D possibly corresponds to TRBD1 (5 bases). This TCR was recovered from a woman in her forties or fifties with Graves' hyperthyroidism. Sequences were obtained from blood. CDR3 DNA: TGTGCCAGCCGGTTAGAGGGGTGGACTGAAGCTTTCTTT. Protein: CASRLEGWTEAFF.